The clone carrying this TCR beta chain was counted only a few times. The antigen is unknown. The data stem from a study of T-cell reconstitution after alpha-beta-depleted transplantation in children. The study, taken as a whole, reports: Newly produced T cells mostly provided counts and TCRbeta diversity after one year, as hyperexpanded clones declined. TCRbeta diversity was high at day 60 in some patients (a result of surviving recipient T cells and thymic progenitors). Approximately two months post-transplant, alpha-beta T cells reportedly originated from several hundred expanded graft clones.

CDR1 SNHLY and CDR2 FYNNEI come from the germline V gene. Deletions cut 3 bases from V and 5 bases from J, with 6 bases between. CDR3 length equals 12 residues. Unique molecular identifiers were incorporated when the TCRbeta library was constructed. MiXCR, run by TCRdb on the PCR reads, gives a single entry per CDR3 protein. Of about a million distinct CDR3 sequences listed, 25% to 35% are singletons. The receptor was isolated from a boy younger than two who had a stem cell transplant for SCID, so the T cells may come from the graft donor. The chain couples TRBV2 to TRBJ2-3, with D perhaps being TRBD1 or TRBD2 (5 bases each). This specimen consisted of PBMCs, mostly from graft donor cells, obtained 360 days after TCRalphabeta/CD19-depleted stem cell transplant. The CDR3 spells CASSEGVDTQYF. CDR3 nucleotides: TGTGCCAGCAGTGAGGGGGTAGATACGCAGTATTTT.